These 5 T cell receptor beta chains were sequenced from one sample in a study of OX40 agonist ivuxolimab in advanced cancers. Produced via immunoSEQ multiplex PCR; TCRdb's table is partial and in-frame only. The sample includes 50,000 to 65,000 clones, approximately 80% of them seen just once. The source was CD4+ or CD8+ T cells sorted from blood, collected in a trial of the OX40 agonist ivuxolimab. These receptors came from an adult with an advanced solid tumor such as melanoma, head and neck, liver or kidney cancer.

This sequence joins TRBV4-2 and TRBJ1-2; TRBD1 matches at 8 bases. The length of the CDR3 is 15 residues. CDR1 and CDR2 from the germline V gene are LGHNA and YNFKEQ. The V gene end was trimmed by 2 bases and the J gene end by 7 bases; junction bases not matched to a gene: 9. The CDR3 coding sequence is TGTGCCAGCAGCCAATTGGACAGGGAGGCATCTGGCTACACCTTC. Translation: CASSQLDREASGYTF.

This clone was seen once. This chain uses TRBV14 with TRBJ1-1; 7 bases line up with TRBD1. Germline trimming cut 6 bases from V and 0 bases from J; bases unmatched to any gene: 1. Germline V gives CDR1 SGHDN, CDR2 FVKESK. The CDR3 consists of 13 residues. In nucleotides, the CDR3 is TGTGCCAGCAGGACAGGGTTGAACACTGAAGCTTTCTTT. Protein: CASRTGLNTEAFF.

CDR3: CASTQPPSNEQFF. The CDR3, as DNA: TGTGCCAGCACCCAACCCCCGAGCAATGAGCAGTTCTTC. The rearrangement links TRBV7-3 to TRBJ2-1; D gene uncertain. The CDR3 extends over 13 amino acids. CDR1 is SGHTA and CDR2 is FQGTGA in the germline V gene. Trimming left V 7 bases short and J 6 bases short, with 13 bases between. Full variable domain (remainder filled in from reference TRBV7-3 and TRBJ2-1): GAGVSQTPSNKVTEKGKYVELRCDPISGHTALYWYRQSLGQGPEFLIYFQGTGAADDSGLPNDRFFAVRPEGSVSTLKIQRTERGDSAVYLCASTQPPSNEQFFGPGTRLTVL.

The CDR3 DNA sequence: TGTGCCAGCCAAACTCAAGAGACCCAGTACTTC. This codes for CASQTQETQYF. The gene calls are TRBV28 and TRBJ2-5; D not certain. The CDR3 sequence is 11 residues long. CDR1 and CDR2 from the germline V gene are MDHEN and SYDVKM. V lost 8 bases and J 2 bases, leaving 6 bases between the germline ends.

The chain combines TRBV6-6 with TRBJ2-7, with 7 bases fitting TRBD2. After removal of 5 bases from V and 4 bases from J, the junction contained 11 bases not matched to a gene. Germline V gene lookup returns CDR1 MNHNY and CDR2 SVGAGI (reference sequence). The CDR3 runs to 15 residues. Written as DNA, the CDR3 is TGTGCCAGCAGTCGCACATCAACCGGGGGGTACGAGCAGTACTTC. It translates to CASSRTSTGGYEQYF.